This T cell receptor beta chain was sequenced in a study of blood T cell repertoires in COVID-19. Overall study context: Researchers got acute and convalescent COVID-19 samples from the United States, Italy and Spain. Sources were T cells, B-cell-depleted T cells, or PBMCs; the material itself was cDNA or gDNA.

Germline loops: CDR1 MRHNA, CDR2 SNTAGT. This CDR3 region has 16 residues. V shed 5 bases, J shed 2 bases, and the junction held 6 bases outside the gene matches. In the authors' workflow: Quantification of nucleated cells was approximated via reference gene primer amplification. Assay used: immunoSEQ multiplex PCR; TCRdb lists only in-frame clones, some missing. Clone size and the V and J calls come from that table; the DNA yielded D and trimming. The sample shows 50,000 to 60,000 clones, approximately 85% of them seen only once. Sequenced material: peripheral blood. The receptor's source is a human donor in a cohort sampled during active COVID-19. The V gene is TRBV6-4, the J gene TRBJ2-2, with 9 bases lining up with TRBD2. The CDR3 region is CASSQSSGTNTGELFF. CDR3 DNA sequence: TGTGCCAGCAGTCAATCTAGCGGGACAAACACCGGGGAGCTGTTTTTT.